The 26 T cell receptor beta chains below all came from one sample that was sequenced in a study of shared clonotypes between healthy human individuals. The data were produced by immunoSEQ multiplex PCR, yet TCRdb's version contains in-frame clones alone and is incomplete. Of millions of clones listed, approximately 94% are singletons. Selected positively for CCR7 and CD45RO-negative, naive CD8 cells excluded terminally differentiated effector memory CD45RA+ cells. What was sequenced was naive CD8+ T cells from PBMCs. Every receptor here comes from a man aged 18 to 30 in good health. Some clones in this sample may be carry-over from other donors' samples.

The J gene is TRBJ1-2, the V gene TRBV9; D unresolved. Trimming took 0 bases from V and 2 from J, leaving 8 bases between them. Germline CDR1 SGDLS, CDR2 YYNGEE. The CDR3 totals 14 residues. The CDR3 loop is CASSVVVGNYGYTF. The DNA for the CDR3 is TGTGCCAGCAGCGTAGTTGTCGGAAACTATGGCTACACCTTC.

This chain connects TRBV30 to TRBJ1-1, with D unclear. The CDR3 is made up of 12 amino acids. CDR1 GTSNPN and CDR2 SVGIG come from the germline V gene (reference sequence). V dropped 3 bases and J dropped 7 bases, with 12 bases sitting between them. The CDR3 reads CAWRISRVEAFF. DNA for the CDR3: TGTGCCTGGAGGATCAGCCGAGTTGAAGCTTTCTTT.

The rearrangement joins TRBV9 to TRBJ2-1; D remains unclear. CDR3 length equals 16 residues. Between the trimmed V and J ends, which lost 1 base and 5 bases, there was a span of 16 bases. Germline CDR1 is SGDLS and CDR2 is YYNGEE. Here the CDR3 DNA reads TGTGCCAGCAGCGTAACCCATGCATCTGCCAACAATGAGCAGTTCTTC. Its protein is CASSVTHASANNEQFF.

To note about this clone: Other DNA sequences within the sample encode an identical CDR3. This chain links TRBV30 with TRBJ1-1, with unresolved D. The CDR3 totals 11 residues. The V gene lost 0 bases and the J gene lost 6 bases, with 5 bases spanning the gap. Germline-derived CDR1 and CDR2 are GTSNPN and SVGIG (reference sequence). The CDR3 sequence: CAWSVRPEAFF. The DNA of the CDR3 is TGTGCCTGGAGTGTCAGACCTGAAGCTTTCTTT.

The chain recombines TRBV6-5 with TRBJ2-5, with a possible D match to TRBD1 (5 bases). Germline CDR1 MNHEY, CDR2 SVGAGI. V was trimmed by 8 bases and J by 0 bases, leaving 13 bases between them. This CDR3 is built from 14 residues. This chain's CDR3 is CASGALSYQETQYF. CDR3 nucleotide sequence: TGTGCCAGCGGGGCCCTATCGTACCAAGAGACCCAGTACTTC.

The chain employs TRBV5-1 and TRBJ2-7; D is uncertain. CDR1 and CDR2 (germline): SGHRS, YFSETQ. The CDR3 extends over 13 amino acids. The V end was cut by 4 bases, the J end by 3 bases, with 11 bases between. CDR3 in DNA: TGCGCCAGCAGCCCCCCAAGCCTCTACGAGCAGTACTTC. This codes for CASSPPSLYEQYF.

This clone came up once. Other DNA sequences in this specimen translate into the identical CDR3. This chain links TRBV6-5 with TRBJ2-2; D possibly corresponds to TRBD2 (5 bases). Trimming took off 2 bases at V and 6 bases at J, with 10 bases between the two ends. This CDR3 region has 14 residues. Germline lookup yields CDR1 MNHEY and CDR2 SVGAGI. The CDR3 spells CASSYREGPGELFF. CDR3 sequence (DNA): TGTGCCAGCAGTTACCGTGAGGGTCCCGGGGAGCTGTTTTTT.

This chain uses TRBV10-1 with TRBJ2-7; D remains unclear. The V end lost 3 bases, the J end lost 3 bases, and 6 bases lay between the germline ends. The CDR3 consists of 12 residues. Germline V gene data show CDR1 as WNHNN and CDR2 as SYGVQD (reference sequence). The CDR3 here is CASSDSLYEQYF. The CDR3 DNA sequence: TGCGCCAGCAGTGACAGTCTCTACGAGCAGTACTTC.

CDR3 loop: CASSLRASGKLDTQYF. DNA of the CDR3: TGTGCCAGCAGCTTAAGGGCTAGCGGGAAACTAGATACGCAGTATTTT. J is TRBJ2-3 and V is TRBV7-3; TRBD2 agrees at 9 bases. Germline loops: CDR1 SGHTA, CDR2 FQGTGA. The CDR3 contains 16 residues. The V segment lost 1 base and the J segment 5 bases; nucleotides outside the gene matches: 7.

Remarks on this clone: Additional DNA sequences in this sample encode the identical CDR3. The chain joins TRBV27 to TRBJ2-1, with 9 nucleotides matching TRBD2. The germline CDR1 and CDR2 sequences are MNHEY and SMNVEV (reference sequence). The CDR3 covers 15 residues. V lost 5 bases to trimming and J lost 2 bases; unmatched junction nucleotides: 4. The CDR3, as DNA: TGTGCCAGCAGTCGTCTAGCGGGGACCTACAATGAGCAGTTCTTC. Translation gives CASSRLAGTYNEQFF.

The chain links TRBV13 to TRBJ2-2; possibly TRBD1 for D (6 bases). The germline CDR1 and CDR2 sequences are PRHDT and FYEKMQ (reference sequence). This CDR3 contains 16 residues. The V end was cut by 5 bases, the J end by 1 base, with 14 bases between. The CDR3 region is CASSPNNRENTGELFF. CDR3 nucleotides: TGTGCCAGCAGCCCTAACAACAGGGAGAACACCGGGGAGCTGTTTTTT.

This clone was seen a single time. The chain uses TRBV7-3 and TRBJ2-2; D is perhaps TRBD1 or TRBD2 (5 bases each). The germline V gene encodes CDR1 SGHTA and CDR2 FQGTGA. The germline V and J ends were trimmed by 5 bases and 5 bases, with 15 bases remaining between them. This CDR3 has 15 residues. CDR3 protein: CASSQRLGETGELFF. In nucleotides, the CDR3 is TGTGCCAGCAGCCAAAGGTTGGGGGAAACCGGGGAGCTGTTTTTT.

Turning to this clone: The same CDR3 is also encoded by other DNA sequences in this sample. This rearrangement joins TRBV27 to TRBJ1-1; tentative D call: TRBD1 (5 bases). Trimming cost V 0 bases and J 1 base, with 9 bases left between them. The germline CDR1 and CDR2 sequences are MNHEY and SMNVEV (reference sequence). The CDR3 has 15 amino acids. CDR3 nucleotide sequence: TGTGCCAGCAGTTTATCACGGGGGGGGAACACTGAAGCTTTCTTT. Translating it yields CASSLSRGGNTEAFF.

Comment on this clone: Other nucleotide sequences from this sample produce the same CDR3. CDR3 sequence reads: CASSLSTYEQYF. The CDR3 DNA reads as TGTGCCAGCAGCTTGTCCACCTACGAGCAGTACTTC. This chain connects TRBV7-9 to TRBJ2-7; D gene ambiguous. V gave up 3 bases and J gave up 2 bases, with 5 bases separating them. Germline CDR1 and CDR2: SEHNR and FQNEAQ (reference sequence). The CDR3 covers 12 residues.

This clone was seen only a few times. This chain uses TRBV10-1 with TRBJ2-7; D uncertain. CDR3 length: 12 residues. V was clipped by 3 bases and J by 5 bases, with 8 bases between them. The germline V gene encodes CDR1 WNHNN and CDR2 SYGVQD (reference sequence). CDR3 amino acids: CASSDIRDEQYF. The CDR3 DNA sequence: TGCGCCAGCAGTGATATCCGCGACGAGCAGTACTTC.

The rearrangement joins TRBV4-3 to TRBJ2-6; tentative D call: TRBD1 (6 bases). Germline V gives CDR1 LGHNA, CDR2 YSLEER. This CDR3 region has 20 residues. V lost 1 base, J lost 0 bases, and 19 bases lay in between. CDR3 in DNA: TGCGCCAGCAGCCAAGTAAGGGGGTTAGCGACACACTCTGGGGCCAACGTCCTGACTTTC. Translation gives CASSQVRGLATHSGANVLTF.

This clone was seen just once. The rearrangement uses TRBV13 and TRBJ2-7, with D perhaps TRBD1 (6 bases). Between the trimmed V and J ends, which lost 5 bases and 3 bases, there was a span of 11 bases. The CDR3 loop spans 13 amino acids. CDR1 is PRHDT and CDR2 is FYEKMQ in the germline V gene (reference sequence). This chain's CDR3 is CASSRGQFYEQYF. In DNA form, the CDR3 reads TGTGCCAGCAGCCGCGGACAGTTCTACGAGCAGTACTTC.

J is TRBJ2-7 and V is TRBV7-8; D may be TRBD2 (6 bases). This CDR3 contains 12 residues. The germline V gene encodes CDR1 SGHVS and CDR2 FQNEAQ. The V end lost 5 bases, the J end lost 6 bases, and 11 bases lay between the germline ends. CDR3 residues: CASSQRGGEQYF. The CDR3 nucleotides are TGTGCCAGCAGCCAACGGGGAGGCGAGCAGTACTTC.

The genes are TRBV4-1 and TRBJ2-3, with D perhaps given as TRBD1 or TRBD2 (5 bases each). Deletions cut 3 bases from V and 0 bases from J, with 7 bases between. Germline V CDR1 and CDR2: MGHRA, YSYEKL. CDR3 length: 14 amino acids. CDR3 nucleotides: TGCGCCAGCAGCCAGAGGGGTAGCACAGATACGCAGTATTTT. Amino acid sequence: CASSQRGSTDTQYF.

The chain recombines TRBV18 with TRBJ2-3; D uncertain. The CDR3 has 13 residues. CDR1 KGHSH and CDR2 LQKENI come from the germline V gene. The ends were cut back, 3 bases at V and 5 bases at J, with 9 bases in the middle. For the CDR3, the DNA is TGTGCCAGCTCACCCGACGATGTAGATACGCAGTATTTT. It codes for CASSPDDVDTQYF.

The rearrangement joins TRBV7-6 to TRBJ2-1; 7 bases are a match to TRBD1. Germline assignment: CDR1 SGHVS and CDR2 FNYEAQ. The V and J ends lost 2 bases and 6 bases, in that order; junction bases with no gene match: 4. The CDR3 covers 14 residues. CDR3 DNA: TGTGCCAGCAGCTTACGAGACAGGGTCAATGAGCAGTTCTTC. Its protein product is CASSLRDRVNEQFF. The variable domain in full, with the rest retrieved from reference TRBV7-6 and TRBJ2-1, is GAGVSQSPRYKVTKRGQDVALRCDPISGHVSLYWYRQALGQGPEFLTYFNYEAQQDKSGLPNDRFSAERPEGSISTLTIQRTEQRDSAMYRCASSLRDRVNEQFFGPGTRLTVL.

The J gene is TRBJ1-2, the V gene TRBV6-1; D might be TRBD1 (6 bases). CDR1 MNHNS and CDR2 SASEGT come from the germline V gene. The CDR3 runs to 14 residues. The ends were cut back, 2 bases at V and 4 bases at J, with 11 bases in the middle. The CDR3 loop reads CASSELEGGYGYTF. CDR3 nucleotide sequence: TGTGCCAGCAGTGAACTGGAAGGGGGCTATGGCTACACCTTC.

This rearrangement joins TRBV29-1 to TRBJ2-1, with D uncertain. The CDR3 has 12 residues. The germline V and J ends were trimmed by 5 bases and 0 bases, with 5 bases remaining between them. From germline, CDR1 is SQVTM and CDR2 ANQGSEA. The CDR3 spells CSVRASYNEQFF. Here the CDR3 DNA reads TGCAGCGTTCGGGCCTCCTACAATGAGCAGTTCTTC.

The chain couples TRBV27 to TRBJ1-2; 7 bases agree with TRBD1. The germline CDR1 and CDR2 sequences are MNHEY and SMNVEV (reference sequence). Unmatched junction bases numbered 22, after V lost 10 bases and J lost 8 bases. This CDR3 is 16 amino acids long. The chain's CDR3 is CAIIKKPPDRAPGYTF. DNA for the CDR3: TGTGCCATCATCAAAAAGCCGCCCGACAGGGCCCCCGGCTACACCTTC.

This clone appeared a single time. The chain carries TRBV7-9 and TRBJ1-4; D gene uncertain. The CDR3 covers 16 residues. Trimming left V 5 bases short and J 7 bases short, with 20 bases between. Looked up from germline, CDR1 is SEHNR and CDR2 is FQNEAQ (reference sequence). As DNA, the CDR3 is TGTGCCAGCAGCCAATTCCTTAAAGACTGGAGTGAAAAACTGTTTTTT. This sequence encodes CASSQFLKDWSEKLFF.

The chain combines TRBV7-9 with TRBJ2-3; D perhaps matches TRBD2 (5 bases). CDR3 size: 16 residues. V dropped 5 bases and J dropped 0 bases, with 15 bases sitting between them. Per the germline V gene, CDR1 is SEHNR and CDR2 is FQNEAQ (reference sequence). CDR3 nucleotides: TGTGCCAGCAGCCCCCCTCTAGCAAAAAGCACAGATACGCAGTATTTT. Amino acids: CASSPPLAKSTDTQYF.